Shown below are 14 T cell receptor beta chains from a single sample sequenced in a study of long-term antiretroviral therapy in people with HIV. The assay, immunoSEQ v3.0, was run at survey level. Here immunoSEQ multiplex PCR was the method, and the copy in TCRdb shows in-frame clones only, minus some. The data show about 36,000 clones, with about four fifths seen just once and roughly 6.1% held by the top ten. The specimen was unsorted PBMCs, collected 0.6 years after starting antiretroviral therapy. All receptors derive from a man aged 18 to 30 with HIV.

The chain carries TRBV7-3 and TRBJ2-1; TRBD2 aligns across 9 bases. Losses at the gene ends were 0 bases for V and 2 bases for J; bases not matched to a gene: 5. Germline V CDR1 and CDR2: SGHTA, FQGTGA. The CDR3 is 17 residues long. The CDR3 loop reads CASSLTAGGPPYNEQFF. The CDR3 region has the DNA TGTGCCAGCAGCTTAACGGCGGGAGGGCCCCCCTACAATGAGCAGTTCTTC.

The chain carries TRBV9 and TRBJ2-2; 7 bases align to TRBD2. This CDR3 comprises 16 residues. J was trimmed by 4 bases and V by 0 bases; bases with no gene match: 6. In germline, CDR1 is SGDLS, CDR2 YYNGEE. CDR3: CASSVGGGSFTGELFF. The CDR3 DNA sequence: TGTGCCAGCAGCGTAGGTGGCGGGAGCTTCACCGGGGAGCTGTTTTTT.

The chain is built from TRBV27 and TRBJ1-1, with a tentative D call TRBD1 (6 bases). The CDR3 covers 15 residues. V lost 6 bases to trimming and J lost 2 bases, with 16 bases between them. The germline V gene encodes CDR1 MNHEY and CDR2 SMNVEV (reference sequence). The CDR3 bases are TGTGCCAGCAGCGTACAGGGTATGGGTAACACTGAAGCTTTCTTT. This encodes CASSVQGMGNTEAFF.

This clone was seen a few times. The chain links TRBV7-2 to TRBJ1-2, with 10 bases that match TRBD1. This CDR3 contains 15 residues. Germline CDR1 SGHTA, CDR2 FQGNSA. The trim removed 1 base at V and 6 bases at J, leaving 5 bases unmatched. DNA of the CDR3: TGTGCCAGCAGCTTAGGGGTGACAGGGGGCGATGGCTACACCTTC. It is translated as CASSLGVTGGDGYTF.

This clone appeared a single time. Within the sample, other DNA sequences also encode this same CDR3. DNA of the CDR3: TGCGCCAGCAGCTGGGACTCCTACAATGAGCAGTTCTTC. It encodes CASSWDSYNEQFF. The V call is TRBV5-1, the J call TRBJ2-1, with D unclear. Germline values: CDR1 SGHRS, CDR2 YFSETQ. The V and J ends lost 3 bases and 0 bases respectively, with 4 bases between them. The CDR3 is 13 amino acids.

V gene TRBV27 combines with J gene TRBJ1-5, with D unclear. The V end lost 2 bases, the J end lost 5 bases, and 7 bases lay between the germline ends. The CDR3 loop spans 13 amino acids. The germline V gene encodes CDR1 MNHEY and CDR2 SMNVEV (reference sequence). CDR3 coding DNA: TGTGCCAGCAGTTTAGGGGTGGATCAGCCCCAGCATTTT. Its protein is CASSLGVDQPQHF.

In nucleotides, the CDR3 is TGCGCCAGCAGCCAAGACTCAAGCGGGAGCTCCTACGAGCAGTACTTC. This sequence encodes CASSQDSSGSSYEQYF. The chain joins TRBV4-3 to TRBJ2-7, with TRBD2 matching 8 bases. The CDR3 covers 16 residues. Germline V gene sequence: CDR1 LGHNA, CDR2 YSLEER. V shed 0 bases, J shed 0 bases, and the junction held 4 bases outside the gene matches.

V is TRBV7-3 and J is TRBJ2-3; 10 bases are a match to TRBD2. After removal of 5 bases from V and 2 bases from J, the junction contained 4 bases not matched to a gene. The CDR3 loop spans 15 amino acids. Germline V CDR1 and CDR2: SGHTA, FQGTGA. CDR3 amino acids: CASSDGTSATDTQYF. The CDR3 bases are TGTGCCAGCAGCGATGGGACTAGCGCCACAGATACGCAGTATTTT.

The table lists this clone with a count of one. The chain links TRBV29-1 to TRBJ2-2; D not certain. The length of the CDR3 is 13 residues. Germline-derived CDR1 and CDR2 are SQVTM and ANQGSEA. Trimming took off 6 bases at V and 3 bases at J, with 11 bases between the two ends. The CDR3 region is CSVLEAYTGELFF. DNA for the CDR3: TGCAGCGTCCTCGAGGCGTACACCGGGGAGCTGTTTTTT.

The chain joins TRBV4-3 to TRBJ2-2, with 9 bases fitting TRBD1. Per germline, CDR1 LGHNA and CDR2 YSLEER. The ends lost 4 bases at V and 6 bases at J; junction bases unmatched: 12. The CDR3 is 17 residues long. DNA of the CDR3: TGCGCCAGCAGCCGCCGGGACAGGGTTACCGTCCCCGGGGAGCTGTTTTTT. Translating gives CASSRRDRVTVPGELFF.

This clone was counted a few times. This chain joins TRBV5-5 and TRBJ2-7, with 10 bases matching TRBD1. The CDR3 has 14 residues. V shed 5 bases and J 4 bases; nucleotides not matched to a gene: 6. Germline V gives CDR1 SGHKS, CDR2 YYEKEE (reference sequence). CDR3 region: CASSPTGGRYEQYF. The CDR3 DNA sequence: TGTGCCAGCAGTCCGACAGGGGGCAGGTACGAGCAGTACTTC.

The chain recombines TRBV29-1 with TRBJ2-7; 8 nucleotides align to TRBD2. The CDR3 is 17 amino acids. The V gene end was trimmed by 2 bases and the J gene end by 1 base; junction bases not matched to a gene: 13. Germline lookup yields CDR1 SQVTM and CDR2 ANQGSEA. This CDR3 reads CSVEPSFIAGRSYEQYF. DNA for the CDR3: TGCAGCGTTGAACCGTCCTTCATAGCGGGACGGTCCTACGAGCAGTACTTC.

This rearrangement joins TRBV28 to TRBJ2-7; possible D gene TRBD2, 5 bases. The germline V gene encodes CDR1 MDHEN and CDR2 SYDVKM. V shed 3 bases and J shed 6 bases, with 9 bases lying between them. The CDR3 consists of 12 residues. The CDR3 DNA reads as TGTGCCAGCAGTTTTGGACTCTCCGAGCAGTACTTC. Translation gives CASSFGLSEQYF.

The chain is built from TRBV6-5 and TRBJ2-3; a weak D match, TRBD1 (5 bases). Germline V gene data show CDR1 as MNHEY and CDR2 as SVGAGI. This CDR3 has 16 amino acids. V lost 4 bases to trimming and J lost 0 bases, with 14 bases between them. CDR3 sequence reads: CASSSVTASSTDTQYF. CDR3 coding DNA: TGTGCCAGCAGTTCCGTGACAGCGTCTAGCACAGATACGCAGTATTTT.